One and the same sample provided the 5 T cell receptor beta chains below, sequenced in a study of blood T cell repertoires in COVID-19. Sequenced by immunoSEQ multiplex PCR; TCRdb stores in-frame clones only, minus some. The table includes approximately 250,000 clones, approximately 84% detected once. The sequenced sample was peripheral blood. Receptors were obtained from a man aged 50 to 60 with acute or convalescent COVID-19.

CDR3: CASRLDSRSSFVSDEQFF. The CDR3 DNA is TGTGCAAGTCGCTTAGATTCTCGGTCTAGCTTTGTATCGGATGAGCAGTTCTTC. This rearrangement joins TRBV12-2 to TRBJ2-1; TRBD2, as called in the table, went unchecked against the DNA. TRBV12-2 is tagged as a pseudogene. CDR3 length: 18 amino acids.

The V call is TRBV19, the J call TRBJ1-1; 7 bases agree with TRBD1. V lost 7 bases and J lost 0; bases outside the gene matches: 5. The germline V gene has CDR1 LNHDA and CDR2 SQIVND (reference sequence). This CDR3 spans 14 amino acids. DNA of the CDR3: TGTGCCAGTACCCCGGACAGGTTGAACACTGAAGCTTTCTTT. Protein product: CASTPDRLNTEAFF.

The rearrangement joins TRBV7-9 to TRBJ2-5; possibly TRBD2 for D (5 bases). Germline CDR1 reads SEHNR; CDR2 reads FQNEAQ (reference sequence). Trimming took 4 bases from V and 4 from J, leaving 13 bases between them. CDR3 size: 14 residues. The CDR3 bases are TGTGCCAGCAGCTCGAGGGCAGTGGGAGAGACCCAGTACTTC. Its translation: CASSSRAVGETQYF.

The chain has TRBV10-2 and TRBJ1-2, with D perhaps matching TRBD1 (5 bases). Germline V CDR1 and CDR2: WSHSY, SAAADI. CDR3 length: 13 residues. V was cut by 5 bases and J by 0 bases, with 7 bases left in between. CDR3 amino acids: CASSLTANYGYTF. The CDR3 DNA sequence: TGCGCCAGCAGTTTGACAGCTAACTATGGCTACACCTTC.

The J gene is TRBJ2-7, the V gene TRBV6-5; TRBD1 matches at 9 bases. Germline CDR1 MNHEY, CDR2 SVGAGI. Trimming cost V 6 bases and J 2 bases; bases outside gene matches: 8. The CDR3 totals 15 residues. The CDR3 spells CASRLRDRVTYEQYF. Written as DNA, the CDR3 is TGTGCCAGCAGGCTACGGGACAGGGTAACCTACGAGCAGTACTTC.